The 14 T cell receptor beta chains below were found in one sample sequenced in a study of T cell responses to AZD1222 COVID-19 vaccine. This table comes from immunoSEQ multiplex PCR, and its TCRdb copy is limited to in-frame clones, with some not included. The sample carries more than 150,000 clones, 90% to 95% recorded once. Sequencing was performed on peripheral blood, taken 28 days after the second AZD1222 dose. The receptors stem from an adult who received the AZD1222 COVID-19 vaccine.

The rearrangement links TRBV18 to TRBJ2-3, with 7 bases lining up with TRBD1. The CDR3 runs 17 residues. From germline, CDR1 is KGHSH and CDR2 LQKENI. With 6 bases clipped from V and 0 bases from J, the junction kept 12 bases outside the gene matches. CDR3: CASSQPGTATSTDTQYF. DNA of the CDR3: TGTGCCAGCTCCCAACCAGGGACAGCCACTAGCACAGATACGCAGTATTTT.

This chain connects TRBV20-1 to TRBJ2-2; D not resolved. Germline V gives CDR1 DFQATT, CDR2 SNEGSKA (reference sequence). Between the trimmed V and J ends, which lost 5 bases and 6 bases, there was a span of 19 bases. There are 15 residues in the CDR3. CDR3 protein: CSARGSQPKPGELFF. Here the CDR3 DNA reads TGCAGTGCTCGTGGGTCCCAACCGAAGCCCGGGGAGCTGTTTTTT.

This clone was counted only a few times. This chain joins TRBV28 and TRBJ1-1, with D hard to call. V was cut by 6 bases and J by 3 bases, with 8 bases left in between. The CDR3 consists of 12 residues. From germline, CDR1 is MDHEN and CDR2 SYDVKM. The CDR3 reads CASSVRYTEAFF. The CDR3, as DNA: TGTGCCAGCAGCGTTCGGTACACTGAAGCTTTCTTT.

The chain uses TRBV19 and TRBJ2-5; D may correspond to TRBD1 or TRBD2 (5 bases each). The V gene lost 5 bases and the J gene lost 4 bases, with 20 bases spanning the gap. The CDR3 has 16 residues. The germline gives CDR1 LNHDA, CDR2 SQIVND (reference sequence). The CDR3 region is CASSLWDRPTAETQYF. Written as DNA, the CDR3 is TGTGCCAGTAGTCTCTGGGACCGACCAACCGCAGAGACCCAGTACTTC.

CDR3 in amino acids: CASNRDSSTDTQYF. CDR3 in DNA: TGTGCCAGTAACAGGGACTCTAGCACAGATACGCAGTATTTT. V and J are TRBV19 and TRBJ2-3, with D perhaps given as TRBD1 or TRBD2 (6 bases each). This CDR3 spans 14 amino acids. Trimming pared 7 bases from V and 0 bases from J, leaving 11 bases between. Looked up from germline, CDR1 is LNHDA and CDR2 is SQIVND (reference sequence).

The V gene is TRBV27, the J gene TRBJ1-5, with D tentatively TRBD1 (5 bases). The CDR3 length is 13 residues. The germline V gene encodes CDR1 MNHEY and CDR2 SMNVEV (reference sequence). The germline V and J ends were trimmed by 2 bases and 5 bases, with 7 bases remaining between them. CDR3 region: CASSLGTDQPQHF. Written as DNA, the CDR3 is TGTGCCAGCAGTTTAGGGACGGATCAGCCCCAGCATTTT.

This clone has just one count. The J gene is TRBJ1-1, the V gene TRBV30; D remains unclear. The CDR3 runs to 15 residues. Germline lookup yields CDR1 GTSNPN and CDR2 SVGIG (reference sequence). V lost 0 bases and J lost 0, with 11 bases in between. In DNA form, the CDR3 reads TGTGCCTGGAGTGTACTGGGTGCGGTGAACACTGAAGCTTTCTTT. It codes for CAWSVLGAVNTEAFF.

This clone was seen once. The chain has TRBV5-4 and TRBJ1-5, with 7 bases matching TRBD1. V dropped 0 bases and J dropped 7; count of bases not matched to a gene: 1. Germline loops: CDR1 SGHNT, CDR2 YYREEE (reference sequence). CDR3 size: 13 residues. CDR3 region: CASSLEGGQPQHF. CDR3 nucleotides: TGTGCCAGCAGCTTGGAAGGGGGCCAGCCCCAGCATTTT.

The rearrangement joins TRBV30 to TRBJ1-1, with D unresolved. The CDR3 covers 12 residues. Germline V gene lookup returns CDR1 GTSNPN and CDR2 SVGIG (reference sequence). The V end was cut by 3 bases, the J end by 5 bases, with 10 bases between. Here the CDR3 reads CAWSPSSTEAFF. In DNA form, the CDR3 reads TGTGCCTGGAGCCCGTCGTCTACTGAAGCTTTCTTT.

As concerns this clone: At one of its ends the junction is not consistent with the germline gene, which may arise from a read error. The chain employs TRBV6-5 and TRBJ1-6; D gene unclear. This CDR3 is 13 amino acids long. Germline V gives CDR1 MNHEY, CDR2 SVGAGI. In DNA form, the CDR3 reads TGTGCCAGCAGATCCCAACCCGGGTACGGCTTGAACTTT. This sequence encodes CASRSQPGYGLNF.

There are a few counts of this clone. CDR3: CAISELDSPNEKLFF. CDR3 in DNA: TGTGCCATCAGTGAACTAGACAGCCCTAATGAAAAACTGTTTTTT. This chain links TRBV10-3 with TRBJ1-4, with a weak D call TRBD1 (5 bases). The germline V and J ends were trimmed by 3 bases and 3 bases, with 11 bases remaining between them. The CDR3 totals 15 residues. Germline V gene data show CDR1 as ENHRY and CDR2 as SYGVKD.

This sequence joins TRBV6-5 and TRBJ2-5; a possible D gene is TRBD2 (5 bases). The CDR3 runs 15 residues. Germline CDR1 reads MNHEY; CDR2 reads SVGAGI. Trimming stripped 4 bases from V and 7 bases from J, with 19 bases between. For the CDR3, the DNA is TGTGCCAGCAGTTCTCTCCTGGATCTCGAGGGGACCCAGTACTTC. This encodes CASSSLLDLEGTQYF.

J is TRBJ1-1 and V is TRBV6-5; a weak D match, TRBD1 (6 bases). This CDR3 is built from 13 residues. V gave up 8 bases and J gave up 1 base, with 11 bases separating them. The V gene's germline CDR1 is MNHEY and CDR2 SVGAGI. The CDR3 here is CASRDTENTEAFF. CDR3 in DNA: TGTGCCAGCCGGGACACCGAGAACACTGAAGCTTTCTTT.

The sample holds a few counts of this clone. This CDR3 reads CAWRAGPFGDTQYF. The CDR3, as DNA: TGTGCCTGGAGGGCAGGGCCCTTTGGGGATACGCAGTATTTT. This chain links TRBV30 with TRBJ2-3, with D maybe TRBD1 (5 bases). The CDR3 has 14 amino acids. Trimming left V 3 bases short and J 6 bases short, with 16 bases between. Germline assignment: CDR1 GTSNPN and CDR2 SVGIG (reference sequence).